This TCR beta chain was sequenced during a study of blood T cell repertoires in COVID-19. Study at large: The United States, Italy and Spain supplied acute and convalescent COVID-19 samples. T cells, B-cell-depleted T cells, or PBMCs supplied cDNA or gDNA.

Per the authors' pipeline: Nucleated cell number was recorded as an estimate derived from reference gene primer amplification. Only in-frame clones appear in the TCRdb table, and some are missing; sequencing was by immunoSEQ multiplex PCR. That table is the source of V, J and clone size, and D and trimming were worked out from the DNA. The data hold tens of thousands of clones, with about 90% observed a single time. Trimming took off 1 base at V and 3 bases at J, with 18 bases between the two ends. The CDR3 runs 17 residues. From germline, CDR1 is SGHTA and CDR2 FQGNSA. The TCR sequence derives from a woman aged 45-65 years with active or convalescent COVID-19. This chain connects TRBV7-2 to TRBJ1-2, with D perhaps TRBD1 (6 bases). The sample comprised peripheral blood. CDR3: CASSLGQGLVGDYGYTF. DNA for the CDR3: TGTGCCAGCAGCTTAGGGCAGGGGTTGGTAGGGGACTATGGCTACACCTTC.